This TCR beta chain stems from a study of regulatory T cells in long-lasting Graves disease. This sample's time point: newly diagnosed GD, antithyroid drugs for less than 3 months. Extracted RNA from PBMCs served as the source of the TCR library. An endocrinology unit in Xi'an, China, supplied the patients. A blood draw put 8.5 to 10 milliliters of peripheral blood into EDTA tubes. Building of the TCR beta libraries involved iRepertoire HTBI primers and Arm-PCR of CDR3 regions. TCRdb re-called the multiplex PCR reads with MiXCR, one entry per CDR3 protein. The sample consists of about 430,000 distinct CDR3 sequences, roughly 15% of them appearing once. The germline V gene has CDR1 LNHNV and CDR2 YYDKDF (reference sequence). The CDR3 runs 13 residues. With V trimmed by 9 bases and J by 3 bases, 3 bases remained unmatched. In addition, the sample was reused for a study of T cells in Graves' hyperthyroidism and ophthalmopathy. From that paper: Patients between 18 and 65 years old had hyperthyroidism, newly diagnosed and lasting under 2 months. HTBI primers were used for first-round RT-PCR of the TCR CDR3.

The V call is TRBV15, the J call TRBJ2-7; TRBD2 agrees at 12 bases. The sample consisted of peripheral blood mononuclear cells (PBMCs), taken at new diagnosis, from a patient treated with antithyroid drugs. This TCR was recovered from a woman aged 35 to 49 with Graves disease. The DNA for the CDR3 is TGTGCCACGTTACTAGCGGGAGGCTACGAGCAGTACTTC. Its translation: CATLLAGGYEQYF.